A single sample is the source of the 25 T cell receptor beta chains below, sequenced in a study of blood T cell repertoires in COVID-19. The table came from immunoSEQ multiplex PCR; TCRdb's copy has only in-frame clones and leaves some out. The data show about 240,000 clones, approximately 83% seen once. The sample taken for sequencing was PBMCs or T cells enriched from blood (not recorded which). The receptors come from a woman aged 40 to 50 with acute COVID-19.

The chain joins TRBV11-2 to TRBJ2-1; 11 nucleotides align to TRBD2. The CDR3 is made up of 17 amino acids. Germline V CDR1 and CDR2: SGHAT, FQNNGV. J gave up 0 bases and V 7 bases, and 8 bases lay outside the gene matches. The chain's CDR3 is CASTKTSGASSYNEQFF. The CDR3 nucleotides read TGTGCCAGCACCAAGACTAGCGGGGCAAGCTCCTACAATGAGCAGTTCTTC.

In DNA form, the CDR3 reads TGTGCCAGCCGGGTGGGTAGAGGTGGGGCCAACGTCCTGACTTTC. This sequence encodes CASRVGRGGANVLTF. The V gene is TRBV19, the J gene TRBJ2-6; D is ambiguous. CDR1 LNHDA and CDR2 SQIVND come from the germline V gene (reference sequence). The CDR3 is made up of 15 amino acids. The V end lost 9 bases, the J end lost 3 bases, and 15 bases lay between the germline ends.

The V call is TRBV11-3, the J call TRBJ1-1; 7 bases map to TRBD1. Trimming took 4 bases from V and 1 from J; bases not matched to a gene: 3. This CDR3 spans 14 amino acids. Germline V gene data show CDR1 as SGHNT and CDR2 as YENEEA. The CDR3 reads CASSSGQQNTEAFF. The DNA of the CDR3 is TGTGCCAGCAGCTCGGGACAGCAGAACACTGAAGCTTTCTTT.

The chain recombines TRBV30 with TRBJ2-7; no clear D gene. V lost 2 bases and J lost 0, with 8 bases in between. The CDR3 extends over 13 amino acids. Per germline, CDR1 GTSNPN and CDR2 SVGIG (reference sequence). CDR3 bases: TGTGCCTGGAGTTGGCGCGGCTCCTACGAGCAGTACTTC. This translates into CAWSWRGSYEQYF.

There are a few counts of this clone. J is TRBJ1-6 and V is TRBV7-2; D not resolved. The CDR3 is made up of 16 amino acids. The V and J ends lost 0 bases and 0 bases respectively, with 6 bases between them. Germline V gene data show CDR1 as SGHTA and CDR2 as FQGNSA. The CDR3 nucleotides read TGTGCCAGCAGCTTAGCGATGAGCTCCTATAATTCACCCCTCCACTTT. This codes for CASSLAMSSYNSPLHF.

This chain uses TRBV4-1 with TRBJ1-1; 9 bases align to TRBD1. The CDR3 totals 16 residues. Germline CDR1 MGHRA, CDR2 YSYEKL. Trimming removed 3 bases from V and 3 bases from J; junction bases left unmatched: 8. CDR3 region: CASSHQDRGMDTEAFF. The CDR3 coding sequence is TGCGCCAGCAGCCACCAGGACAGGGGAATGGACACTGAAGCTTTCTTT.

This chain links TRBV20-1 with TRBJ2-5; a possible D gene is TRBD2 (6 bases). Germline-derived CDR1 and CDR2 are DFQATT and SNEGSKA (reference sequence). CDR3 length: 11 residues. This chain's CDR3 is CSPGLRETQYF. The DNA of the CDR3 is TGCAGCCCGGGACTTAGGGAGACCCAGTACTTC.

V gene TRBV11-2 combines with J gene TRBJ2-1; D ambiguous. Trimming pared 1 base from V and 2 bases from J, leaving 9 bases between. Germline values: CDR1 SGHAT, CDR2 FQNNGV. The CDR3 is 15 residues long. Written as DNA, the CDR3 is TGTGCCAGCAGCTTAGTTCGAGGAGCCTACAATGAGCAGTTCTTC. As protein: CASSLVRGAYNEQFF.

The chain links TRBV28 to TRBJ1-2, with a tentative D call TRBD1 (5 bases). The CDR3 runs to 13 residues. Germline CDR1 reads MDHEN; CDR2 reads SYDVKM. V dropped 5 bases and J dropped 7 bases, with 14 bases sitting between them. CDR3 residues: CASSSPAGGGYTF. The CDR3 DNA is TGTGCCAGCAGTAGCCCGGCGGGGGGTGGCTACACCTTC.

Of note for this clone: Other DNA sequences in the same sample also yield this CDR3. The rearrangement links TRBV19 to TRBJ2-2; 7 bases are shared with TRBD2. The J segment lost 1 base and the V segment lost 5 bases, leaving 7 bases of the junction unmatched. The CDR3 has 16 amino acids. Germline assignment: CDR1 LNHDA and CDR2 SQIVND (reference sequence). CDR3 protein: CASSSPSGGNTGELFF. The DNA of the CDR3 is TGTGCCAGTAGTTCCCCTAGCGGAGGGAACACCGGGGAGCTGTTTTTT.

J is TRBJ2-7 and V is TRBV5-6; 9 nucleotides match TRBD2. CDR3 length: 15 residues. CDR1 is SGHDT, CDR2 YYEEEE, per germline. The J segment lost 5 bases and the V segment lost 0 bases, leaving 6 bases of the junction unmatched. The CDR3 sequence is CASSLVPAGGHEQYF. DNA of the CDR3: TGTGCCAGCAGCTTGGTGCCAGCGGGAGGACACGAGCAGTACTTC.

The gene calls are TRBV7-6 and TRBJ2-7, with TRBD2 as a possible D gene (5 bases). The CDR3 is 13 residues long. V lost 5 bases and J 5 bases, leaving 13 bases between the germline ends. Germline V gives CDR1 SGHVS, CDR2 FNYEAQ. CDR3 sequence (DNA): TGTGCCAGCAGCAGAAAGTCCGGGGACGAGCAGTACTTC. Its translation is CASSRKSGDEQYF.

The chain uses TRBV6-5 and TRBJ2-7, with D perhaps matching TRBD2 (5 bases). Trimming cost V 5 bases and J 3 bases, with 14 bases left between them. This CDR3 has 14 residues. From germline, CDR1 is MNHEY and CDR2 SVGAGI. This chain's CDR3 is CASSRSDPRYEQYF. DNA of the CDR3: TGTGCCAGCAGTCGTAGCGACCCCCGCTACGAGCAGTACTTC.

The V call is TRBV11-2, the J call TRBJ1-2, with D perhaps matching TRBD1 (5 bases). The CDR3 spans 14 residues. The germline CDR1 and CDR2 sequences are SGHAT and FQNNGV. Trimming left V 5 bases short and J 3 bases short, with 13 bases between. As DNA, the CDR3 is TGTGCCAGCAGCAAAAGTGCCAGGGACTATGGCTACACCTTC. This gives the protein CASSKSARDYGYTF.

A word on this clone: Other DNA sequences of this sample code for an identical CDR3. The chain has TRBV5-1 and TRBJ1-1; TRBD1 matches 8 bases. V was pared by 4 bases and J by 1 base, with 3 bases of the junction left unmatched. The CDR3 sequence is 14 residues long. From germline, CDR1 is SGHRS and CDR2 YFSETQ. The CDR3 sequence: CASSRGQGNTEAFF. DNA of the CDR3: TGCGCCAGCAGCCGCGGACAGGGGAACACTGAAGCTTTCTTT.

This chain joins TRBV7-2 and TRBJ2-5; 8 nucleotides agree with TRBD2. The V and J ends lost 4 bases and 5 bases, in that order; junction bases with no gene match: 3. The CDR3 runs to 13 residues. The germline gives CDR1 SGHTA, CDR2 FQGNSA. Written as DNA, the CDR3 is TGTGCCAGCAGCTGGGGACTAGGGGAGACCCAGTACTTC. It codes for CASSWGLGETQYF.

The J gene is TRBJ2-2, the V gene TRBV6-5; TRBD1 matches at 10 bases. Germline-derived CDR1 and CDR2 are MNHEY and SVGAGI. After removal of 4 bases from V and 3 bases from J, the junction contained 2 bases not matched to a gene. The CDR3 spans 15 residues. Here the CDR3 reads CASSSGTGDTGELFF. CDR3 in DNA: TGTGCCAGCAGTTCCGGGACAGGGGACACCGGGGAGCTGTTTTTT.

This clone was counted a single time. The rearrangement joins TRBV19 to TRBJ1-5; D perhaps matches TRBD1 (6 bases). The CDR3 sequence is 15 residues long. Germline-derived CDR1 and CDR2 are LNHDA and SQIVND (reference sequence). Trimming pared 7 bases from V and 5 bases from J, leaving 18 bases between. CDR3 protein: CASKWGTLGDQPQHF. In DNA form, the CDR3 reads TGTGCCAGTAAGTGGGGGACACTCGGGGATCAGCCCCAGCATTTT.

The rearrangement joins TRBV11-2 to TRBJ1-3, with D hard to call. V lost 6 bases, J lost 1 base, and 10 bases lay in between. Germline values: CDR1 SGHAT, CDR2 FQNNGV. The CDR3 totals 14 residues. CDR3 region: CASSPRVSGNTIYF. The CDR3 bases are TGTGCCAGCAGTCCGAGGGTTTCTGGAAACACCATATATTTT.

The chain uses TRBV5-6 and TRBJ2-7; 9 bases match TRBD1. Per germline, CDR1 SGHDT and CDR2 YYEEEE. This CDR3 has 15 amino acids. V lost 4 bases and J lost 2; bases outside the gene matches: 7. The CDR3 here is CASSPLGTGPYEQYF. In DNA, the CDR3 is TGTGCCAGCAGCCCGTTGGGGACAGGGCCCTACGAGCAGTACTTC.

The V call is TRBV19, the J call TRBJ2-3, with 11 nucleotides matching TRBD2. The CDR3 consists of 18 residues. CDR1 is LNHDA, CDR2 SQIVND, per germline (reference sequence). Germline trimming cut 3 bases from V and 2 bases from J; bases unmatched to any gene: 10. For the CDR3, the DNA is TGTGCCAGTAGTATGGTAGCGGGACTAGCGGACCCCACAGATACGCAGTATTTT. Translating it yields CASSMVAGLADPTDTQYF.

The rearrangement joins TRBV10-3 to TRBJ2-1; D possibly corresponds to TRBD2 (6 bases). CDR3 size: 15 residues. Germline CDR1 and CDR2: ENHRY and SYGVKD. The ends were cut back, 4 bases at V and 3 bases at J, with 13 bases in the middle. The CDR3 sequence is CAISVGSRNYNEQFF. The CDR3 nucleotides read TGTGCCATCAGTGTCGGGAGTAGAAACTACAATGAGCAGTTCTTC.

The chain joins TRBV19 to TRBJ1-2; 9 positions agree with TRBD1. This CDR3 has 15 residues. V lost 6 bases, J lost 4 bases, and 9 bases stayed unmatched. Germline lookup yields CDR1 LNHDA and CDR2 SQIVND (reference sequence). The CDR3 DNA sequence: TGTGCCAGTAGCCCCTTTGGACAGGGGTTCTATGGCTACACCTTC. This encodes CASSPFGQGFYGYTF.

This chain connects TRBV29-1 to TRBJ1-5; TRBD1 is a possible D gene (6 bases). Trimming removed 6 bases from V and 1 base from J, with 13 bases in between. This CDR3 region has 14 residues. Germline V gives CDR1 SQVTM, CDR2 ANQGSEA. The CDR3 DNA reads as TGCAGCGTAGCAGGGGATCGCAGCAATCAGCCCCAGCATTTT. Its protein product is CSVAGDRSNQPQHF.

The V and J genes are TRBV27 and TRBJ1-5; 9 nucleotides line up with TRBD1. Trimming removed 6 bases from V and 6 bases from J; junction bases left unmatched: 3. CDR1 is MNHEY and CDR2 is SMNVEV in the germline V gene (reference sequence). The CDR3 is 13 residues long. CDR3 DNA sequence: TGTGCCAGCAGGATGACAGGGGGTCAGCCCCAGCATTTT. It yields the protein CASRMTGGQPQHF.